This T cell receptor (beta chain) was identified during a study of technical replicates of blood from several donors. The method was immunoSEQ multiplex PCR; TCRdb's version includes in-frame clones alone and lacks a portion of them. Counted here are about 70,000 clones, approximately 90% occurring once; the ten biggest clones make up 4.7%. J gave up 8 bases and V 5 bases, and 11 bases lay outside the gene matches. In germline, CDR1 is MGHRA, CDR2 YSYEKL. The CDR3 runs to 15 residues. The chain is built from TRBV4-1 and TRBJ1-4; 7 bases align to TRBD1. Input material: PBMCs. This receptor was obtained from a human donor in good health. Some clones in this sample may be carry-over from other donors' samples. CDR3 nucleotide sequence: TGCGCCAGCAGCGCTACACAGGGGTTTGGCGAAAAACTGTTTTTT. Translation gives CASSATQGFGEKLFF.